Below are 18 T cell receptor beta chains sequenced from a single sample in a study of T cell responses to AZD1222 COVID-19 vaccine. Assay used: immunoSEQ multiplex PCR; TCRdb lists only in-frame clones, some missing. The sample carries fewer than 90,000 clones, 86% recorded once. The material sequenced was peripheral blood, taken 28 days after the second AZD1222 dose. The source is an adult who received the AZD1222 COVID-19 vaccine.

This clone was picked up one time. V and J are TRBV7-2 and TRBJ2-3; 13 bases map to TRBD2. There are 15 residues in the CDR3. V trimming: 4 bases; J trimming: 4 bases; junction bases outside the gene matches: 2. Germline V gives CDR1 SGHTA, CDR2 FQGNSA. This CDR3 reads CASSWTSGSADTQYF. The CDR3 bases are TGTGCCAGCAGCTGGACTAGCGGGAGCGCAGATACGCAGTATTTT.

The gene calls are TRBV9 and TRBJ2-7; 7 bases fit TRBD2. Germline values: CDR1 SGDLS, CDR2 YYNGEE. The CDR3 loop spans 16 amino acids. The V segment lost 3 bases and the J segment 1 base; nucleotides outside the gene matches: 10. CDR3 nucleotides: TGTGCCAGCAGCGCCCTCCCGGCTAGCGGATCCTACGAGCAGTACTTC. As protein: CASSALPASGSYEQYF.

The chain couples TRBV7-6 to TRBJ1-2; 10 bases map to TRBD1. This CDR3 has 15 amino acids. The germline V gene encodes CDR1 SGHVS and CDR2 FNYEAQ. V dropped 8 bases and J dropped 4; count of bases not matched to a gene: 10. CDR3: CASAPLTGGTYGYTF. DNA for the CDR3: TGTGCCAGCGCACCTTTGACAGGGGGCACCTATGGCTACACCTTC. The full variable domain, rest sourced from reference TRBV7-6 and TRBJ1-2, is GAGVSQSPRYKVTKRGQDVALRCDPISGHVSLYWYRQALGQGPEFLTYFNYEAQQDKSGLPNDRFSAERPEGSISTLTIQRTEQRDSAMYRCASAPLTGGTYGYTFGSGTRLTVV.

The rearrangement links TRBV13 to TRBJ2-6; D gene uncertain. Germline lookup yields CDR1 PRHDT and CDR2 FYEKMQ (reference sequence). The CDR3 is 16 amino acids. V lost 1 base, J lost 0 bases, and 7 bases lay in between. The chain's CDR3 is CASSLDYRSGANVLTF. CDR3 in DNA: TGTGCCAGCAGCTTAGATTACCGCTCTGGGGCCAACGTCCTGACTTTC.

The genes are TRBV3-1 (or the pseudogene TRBV3-2) and TRBJ2-6; D may correspond to TRBD1 or TRBD2 (5 bases each). There are 18 residues in the CDR3. Trimming left V 2 bases short and J 0 bases short, with 14 bases between. Germline V CDR1 and CDR2: LGHDT, YNNKEL (reference sequence). The CDR3 DNA is TGTGCCAGCAGCCAATCCGGGACGGCAATCTCTGGGGCCAACGTCCTGACTTTC. This encodes CASSQSGTAISGANVLTF.

This chain uses TRBV30 with TRBJ1-2; D not resolved. Trimming shortened V by 5 bases and J by 8 bases, and 18 bases separated the two germline ends. The CDR3 loop spans 13 amino acids. Germline V lookup: CDR1 GTSNPN, CDR2 SVGIG (reference sequence). The CDR3 reads CAWLSRKGIGYTF. CDR3 DNA sequence: TGTGCCTGGCTCTCCCGCAAGGGCATCGGCTACACCTTC.

The V and J genes are TRBV12-3 or TRBV12-4 and TRBJ1-2; 8 bases match TRBD1. The CDR3 is made up of 13 amino acids. After removal of 3 bases from V and 9 bases from J, the junction contained 6 bases not matched to a gene. CDR3 bases: TGTGCCAGCAGTTTTGAGACAGGGGACCGCTACACCTTC. It is translated as CASSFETGDRYTF.

The rearrangement uses TRBV27 and TRBJ1-6; a weak D match, TRBD1 (6 bases). The CDR3 loop spans 15 amino acids. The germline V gene has CDR1 MNHEY and CDR2 SMNVEV (reference sequence). V lost 2 bases, J lost 9 bases, and 14 bases lay in between. CDR3 in amino acids: CASSLKGGAGSPLHF. Here the CDR3 DNA reads TGTGCCAGCAGTTTAAAGGGGGGGGCAGGTTCACCCCTCCACTTT.

The V gene is TRBV29-1, the J gene TRBJ1-4; possible D gene TRBD1, 5 bases. Trimming cost V 6 bases and J 0 bases, with 11 bases left between them. The CDR3 sequence is 14 residues long. Per germline, CDR1 SQVTM and CDR2 ANQGSEA. Here the CDR3 reads CSVRTGSTNEKLFF. The CDR3 DNA is TGCAGCGTAAGAACAGGCTCAACTAATGAAAAACTGTTTTTT.

The V gene is TRBV6-5, the J gene TRBJ1-3; no firm D call. V lost 0 bases and J 0 bases, leaving 9 bases between the germline ends. Looked up from germline, CDR1 is MNHEY and CDR2 is SVGAGI. The CDR3 runs 16 residues. The chain's CDR3 is CASSYSFEYSGNTIYF. The CDR3 DNA reads as TGTGCCAGCAGTTACTCGTTTGAATACTCTGGAAACACCATATATTTT.

The chain employs TRBV25-1 and TRBJ2-3, with D uncertain. Trimming cost V 3 bases and J 4 bases, with 11 bases left between them. CDR3 length: 14 amino acids. Germline CDR1 and CDR2: MGHDK and SYGVNS. This CDR3 reads CASSEPNRPDTQYF. CDR3 nucleotide sequence: TGTGCCAGCAGTGAGCCCAACCGGCCAGATACGCAGTATTTT.

Only a few counts were recorded for this clone. The V call is TRBV19, the J call TRBJ1-4; TRBD1 aligns across 7 bases. This CDR3 is built from 14 residues. Per germline, CDR1 LNHDA and CDR2 SQIVND (reference sequence). V lost 6 bases and J lost 7; bases outside the gene matches: 8. Here the CDR3 DNA reads TGTGCCAGTAGCACGACAGGGTCAAGTGAAAAACTGTTTTTT. The encoded protein is CASSTTGSSEKLFF.

This chain links TRBV5-1 with TRBJ2-1, with D possibly matching TRBD2 (6 bases). V lost 1 base and J 9 bases, leaving 11 bases between the germline ends. The CDR3 is 13 residues long. The germline V gene encodes CDR1 SGHRS and CDR2 YFSETQ. Here the CDR3 reads CASSLWAGLEQFF. CDR3 DNA sequence: TGCGCCAGCAGCTTGTGGGCGGGACTTGAGCAGTTCTTC.

The chain couples TRBV7-9 to TRBJ2-2, with D perhaps TRBD1 (6 bases). The CDR3 runs to 15 residues. The germline CDR1 and CDR2 sequences are SEHNR and FQNEAQ (reference sequence). The V end was cut by 5 bases, the J end by 2 bases, with 12 bases between. CDR3 region: CASSAGQHNTGELFF. The CDR3 DNA follows: TGTGCCAGCAGCGCCGGACAGCACAACACCGGGGAGCTGTTTTTT.

The V gene is TRBV6-5, the J gene TRBJ2-7; a possible D gene is TRBD1 (6 bases). Germline V gene sequence: CDR1 MNHEY, CDR2 SVGAGI. Trimming shortened V by 7 bases and J by 1 base, and 8 bases separated the two germline ends. CDR3 length: 12 amino acids. This CDR3 reads CASTQGSYEQYF. The CDR3 DNA sequence: TGTGCCAGCACGCAGGGGTCCTACGAGCAGTACTTC.

This chain joins TRBV19 and TRBJ1-1; 7 nucleotides line up with TRBD1. Germline CDR1 is LNHDA and CDR2 is SQIVND (reference sequence). V lost 3 bases, J lost 5 bases, and 6 bases stayed unmatched. The CDR3 runs to 14 residues. DNA for the CDR3: TGTGCCAGTAGTATCCTACAGGGGAGGACTGAAGCTTTCTTT. Protein sequence: CASSILQGRTEAFF.

This clone was counted between two and nine times. This chain uses TRBV18 with TRBJ2-7; D tentatively reads TRBD1 or TRBD2 (5 bases each). Trimming took 3 bases from V and 2 from J, leaving 14 bases between them. Per germline, CDR1 KGHSH and CDR2 LQKENI. This CDR3 is 15 amino acids long. CDR3 in amino acids: CASSPGQDLTYEQYF. In DNA, the CDR3 is TGTGCCAGCTCACCGGGGCAGGACTTGACCTACGAGCAGTACTTC.

The CDR3 region is CASSLGGQYYEQYF. The CDR3 nucleotides read TGTGCCAGCAGCTTGGGAGGGCAGTACTACGAGCAGTACTTC. The V call is TRBV5-4, the J call TRBJ2-7; perhaps TRBD2 as D (5 bases). Trimming stripped 0 bases from V and 3 bases from J, with 10 bases between. Germline V gives CDR1 SGHNT, CDR2 YYREEE (reference sequence). This CDR3 is built from 14 residues.